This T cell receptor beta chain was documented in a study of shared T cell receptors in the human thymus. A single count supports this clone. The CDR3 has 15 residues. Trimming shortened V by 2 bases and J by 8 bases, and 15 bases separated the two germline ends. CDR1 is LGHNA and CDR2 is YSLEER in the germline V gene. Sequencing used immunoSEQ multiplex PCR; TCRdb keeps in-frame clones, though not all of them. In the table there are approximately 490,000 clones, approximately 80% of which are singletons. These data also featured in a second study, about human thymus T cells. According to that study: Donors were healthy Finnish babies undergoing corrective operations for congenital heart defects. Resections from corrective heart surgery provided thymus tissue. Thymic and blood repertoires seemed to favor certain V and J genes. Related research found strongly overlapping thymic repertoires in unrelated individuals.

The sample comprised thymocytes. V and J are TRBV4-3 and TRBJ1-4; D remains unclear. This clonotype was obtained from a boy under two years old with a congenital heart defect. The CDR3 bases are TGCGCCAGCAGCCAAACGAGGGTAGGGAGGGAAAAACTGTTTTTT. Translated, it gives CASSQTRVGREKLFF.